Presented here are 3 T cell receptor beta chains from one specimen sequenced in a study of T cells in Graves' hyperthyroidism and ophthalmopathy. RNA transcripts provided the source from which TCR beta CDR3 regions were amplified. An initial round of RT-PCR targeting the TCR CDR3 relied on the HTBI primer set. TCRdb re-called the multiplex PCR reads with MiXCR, one entry per CDR3 protein. The sample carries approximately 610,000 distinct CDR3 sequences, 14% to 15% recorded once. Sequencing was performed on blood. The origin of the receptors is a woman aged 40 to 50 with Graves' ophthalmopathy.

This chain links TRBV24-1 with TRBJ1-3, with D perhaps TRBD1 (5 bases). Trimming stripped 4 bases from V and 1 base from J, with 7 bases between. This CDR3 is 14 amino acids long. Looked up from germline, CDR1 is KGHDR and CDR2 is SFDVKD. The CDR3 sequence is CATSESGSGNTIYF. The CDR3 region has the DNA TGTGCCACCAGTGAGTCAGGGTCTGGAAACACCATATATTTT.

The V gene is TRBV18, the J gene TRBJ1-2; no clear D gene. The germline V gene has CDR1 KGHSH and CDR2 LQKENI. The CDR3 extends over 17 amino acids. Trimming removed 2 bases at V and 4 bases at J, with 20 bases between. The CDR3 protein is CASSPSARVEVLYGYTF. The CDR3 DNA is TGTGCCAGCTCACCAAGTGCGCGAGTTGAGGTCCTCTATGGCTACACCTTC.

This clonotype was seen many times. V gene TRBV12-3 or TRBV12-4 combines with J gene TRBJ2-5; 9 bases are shared with TRBD1. V lost 3 bases and J lost 4; bases outside the gene matches: 6. The CDR3 totals 15 residues. CDR3 residues: CASSLAGTGTETQYF. As DNA, the CDR3 is TGTGCCAGCAGTTTGGCCGGGACAGGGACAGAGACCCAGTACTTC.